This T cell receptor (beta chain) comes out of a study of blood T cells in healthy people across ages. Each sample used at least 6 million PBMCs. This clonotype was observed a handful of times. Sample-barcoded 5' priming and a J-beta primer mix drove a second PCR of about 6 to 11 cycles. MiXCR, run by TCRdb on the 5' RACE reads, gives a single entry per CDR3 protein. This sample has hundreds of thousands of distinct CDR3 sequences, with roughly 20% found just once. The specimen sequenced was blood. The receptor was derived from a man aged 65 to 85 in good health.

CDR3 protein: CASSPNTATWGEQFF. The CDR3 DNA sequence: TGTGCCAGCAGCCCGAACACGGCTACCTGGGGTGAGCAGTTCTTC. J is TRBJ2-5 and V is TRBV9; D is ambiguous. The assigned J gene may be wrong: the sequence end matches TRBJ2-1 better. CDR1 is SGDLS and CDR2 is YYNGEE in the germline V gene. This CDR3 is built from 15 residues.